This TCR beta chain comes out of a study of cytomegalovirus exposure and HLA in healthy donors. PCR used 60 Vbeta primers and 13 Jbeta primers. The assay was immunoSEQ multiplex PCR, and TCRdb's table has in-frame clones only and misses some. This sample has some 130,000 clones, with over 60% found just once. With 7 bases removed from V and 1 base from J, the gap between germline ends came to 13 bases. CDR3 length equals 14 residues. The germline V gene has CDR1 SGHAT and CDR2 FQDESV (reference sequence). The chain has TRBV11-1 and TRBJ2-5; D is perhaps TRBD1 (6 bases). The sequence was collected from a man aged 40-49 years in good health and CMV-seronegative. The sample consisted of PBMCs. The CDR3 is CASKTGQSQETQYF. The CDR3 coding sequence is TGTGCCAGCAAAACGGGACAATCCCAAGAGACCCAGTACTTC.